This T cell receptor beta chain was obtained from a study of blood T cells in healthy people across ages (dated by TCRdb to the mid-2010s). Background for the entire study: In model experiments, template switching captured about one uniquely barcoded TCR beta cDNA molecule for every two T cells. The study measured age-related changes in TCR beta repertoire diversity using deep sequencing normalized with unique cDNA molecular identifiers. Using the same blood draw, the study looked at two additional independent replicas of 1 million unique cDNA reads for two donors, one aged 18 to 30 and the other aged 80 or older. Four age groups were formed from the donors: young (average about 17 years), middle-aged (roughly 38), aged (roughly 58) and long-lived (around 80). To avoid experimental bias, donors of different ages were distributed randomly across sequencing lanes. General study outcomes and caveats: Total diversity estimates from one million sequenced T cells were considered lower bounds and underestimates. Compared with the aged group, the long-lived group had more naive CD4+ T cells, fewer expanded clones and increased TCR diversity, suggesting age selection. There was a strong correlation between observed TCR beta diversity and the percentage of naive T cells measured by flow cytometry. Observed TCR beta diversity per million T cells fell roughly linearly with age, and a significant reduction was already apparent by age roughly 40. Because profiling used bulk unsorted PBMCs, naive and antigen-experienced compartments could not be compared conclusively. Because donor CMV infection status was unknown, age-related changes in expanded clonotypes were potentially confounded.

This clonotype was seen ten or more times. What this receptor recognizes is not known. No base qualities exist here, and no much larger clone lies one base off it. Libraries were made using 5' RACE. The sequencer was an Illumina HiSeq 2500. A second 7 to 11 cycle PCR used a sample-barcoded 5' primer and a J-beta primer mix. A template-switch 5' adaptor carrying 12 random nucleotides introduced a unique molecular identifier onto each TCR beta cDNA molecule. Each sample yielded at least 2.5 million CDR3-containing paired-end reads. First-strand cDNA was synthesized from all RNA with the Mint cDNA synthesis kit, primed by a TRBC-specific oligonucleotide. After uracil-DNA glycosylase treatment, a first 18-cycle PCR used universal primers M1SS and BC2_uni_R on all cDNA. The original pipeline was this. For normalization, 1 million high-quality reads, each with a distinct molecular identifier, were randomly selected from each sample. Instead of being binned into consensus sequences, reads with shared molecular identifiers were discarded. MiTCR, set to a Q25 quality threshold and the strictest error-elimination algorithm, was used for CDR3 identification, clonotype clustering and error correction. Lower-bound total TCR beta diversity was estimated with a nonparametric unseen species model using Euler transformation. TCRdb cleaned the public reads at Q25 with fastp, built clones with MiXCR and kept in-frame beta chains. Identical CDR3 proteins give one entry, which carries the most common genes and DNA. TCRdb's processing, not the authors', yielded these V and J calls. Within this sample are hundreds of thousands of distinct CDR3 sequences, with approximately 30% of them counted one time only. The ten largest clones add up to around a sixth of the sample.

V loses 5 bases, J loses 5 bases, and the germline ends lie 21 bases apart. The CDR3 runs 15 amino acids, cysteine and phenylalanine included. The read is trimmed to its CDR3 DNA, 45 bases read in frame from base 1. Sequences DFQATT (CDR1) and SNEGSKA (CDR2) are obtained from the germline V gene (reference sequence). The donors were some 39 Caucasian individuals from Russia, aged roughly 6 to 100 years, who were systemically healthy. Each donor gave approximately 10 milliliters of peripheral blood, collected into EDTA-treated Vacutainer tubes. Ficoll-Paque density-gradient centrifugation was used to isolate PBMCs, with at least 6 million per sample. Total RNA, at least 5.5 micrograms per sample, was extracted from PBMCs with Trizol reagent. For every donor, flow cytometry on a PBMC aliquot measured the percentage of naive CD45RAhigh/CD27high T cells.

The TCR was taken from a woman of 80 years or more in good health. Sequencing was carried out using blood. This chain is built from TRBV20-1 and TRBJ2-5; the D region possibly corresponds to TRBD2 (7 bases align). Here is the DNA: TGCAGTGCTCATCCTCTAGGGGGGGCCGGTGAGACCCAGTACTTC. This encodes CSAHPLGGAGETQYF.